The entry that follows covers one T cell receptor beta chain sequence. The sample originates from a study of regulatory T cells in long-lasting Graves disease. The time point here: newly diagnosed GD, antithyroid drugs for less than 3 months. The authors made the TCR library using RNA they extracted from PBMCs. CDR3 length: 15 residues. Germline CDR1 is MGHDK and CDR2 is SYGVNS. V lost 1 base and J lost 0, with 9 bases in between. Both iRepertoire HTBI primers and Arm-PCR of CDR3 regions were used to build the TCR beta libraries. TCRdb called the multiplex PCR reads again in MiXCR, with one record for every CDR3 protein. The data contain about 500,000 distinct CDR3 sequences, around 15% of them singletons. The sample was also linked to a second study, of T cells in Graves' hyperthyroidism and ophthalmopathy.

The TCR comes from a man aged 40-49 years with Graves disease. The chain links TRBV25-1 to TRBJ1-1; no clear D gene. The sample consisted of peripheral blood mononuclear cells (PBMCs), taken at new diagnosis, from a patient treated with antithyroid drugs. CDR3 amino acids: CASSEFKGMNTEAFF. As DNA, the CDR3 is TGTGCCAGCAGTGAATTCAAGGGCATGAACACTGAAGCTTTCTTT.